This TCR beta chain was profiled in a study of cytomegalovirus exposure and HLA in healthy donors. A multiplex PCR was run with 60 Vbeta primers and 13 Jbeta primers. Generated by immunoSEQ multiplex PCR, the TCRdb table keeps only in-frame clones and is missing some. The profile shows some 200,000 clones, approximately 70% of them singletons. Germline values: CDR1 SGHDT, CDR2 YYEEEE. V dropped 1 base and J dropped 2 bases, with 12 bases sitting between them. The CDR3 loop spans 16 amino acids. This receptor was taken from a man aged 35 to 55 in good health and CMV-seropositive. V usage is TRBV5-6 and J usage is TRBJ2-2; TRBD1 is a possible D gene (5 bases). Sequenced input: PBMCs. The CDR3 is CASSLLRRTNTGELFF. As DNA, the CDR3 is TGTGCCAGCAGCTTGTTGCGACGGACAAACACCGGGGAGCTGTTTTTT.